This T cell receptor beta chain appears in the sequencing data of a study of blood T cells in healthy people across ages. Primers used in a second PCR of about 7 to 12 cycles were a sample-barcoded 5' primer and a J-beta primer mix. TCRdb passed the 5' RACE reads through MiXCR, listing each CDR3 protein once. This table has some 760,000 distinct CDR3 sequences, 25% appearing once. Details on this clonotype: At one end the junction does not follow the germline gene, possibly because of a read error.

Germline V CDR1 and CDR2: MNHEY, SMNVEV (reference sequence). The CDR3 is made up of 16 amino acids. The same data also contributed to another study, on T cells of mothers and their children.

The TCR originated in a boy younger than 18 in good health. The rearrangement uses TRBV27 and TRBJ2-3; the D is unclear. The sequenced sample consisted of blood. CDR3 bases: TGTGCCAGCAGTTACTCTCGCTACTTGGCAACAGATTCGCAGTATTTT. It specifies CASSYSRYLATDSQYF.